Described below is a single TCR beta chain sequence and its context. This table comes from immunoSEQ multiplex PCR, and its TCRdb copy is limited to in-frame clones, with some not included. The sample gives fewer than 400,000 clones, about 87% of which show up once; around 5% is in the top ten. This sample is part of a study of blood T cell repertoires in COVID-19. Study context: COVID-19 samples collected from the United States, Italy and Spain covered acute and convalescent phases. T cells, B-cell-depleted T cells, or PBMCs supplied cDNA or gDNA.

Recruits, aged roughly 18 to 95 years, lived in 24 US areas. The germline V gene has CDR1 SGHDT and CDR2 YYEEEE. V trimming: 4 bases; J trimming: 0 bases; junction bases outside the gene matches: 4. The CDR3 runs to 15 residues. The sample comprised PBMCs or T cells enriched from blood (not recorded which). The TCR was taken from a man aged 30 to 45 who had recovered from COVID-19. This chain uses TRBV5-6 with TRBJ1-5; 7 positions agree with TRBD1. CDR3 region: CASSGNRGSNQPQHF. For the CDR3, the DNA is TGTGCCAGCAGCGGCAACAGGGGTAGCAATCAGCCCCAGCATTTT.